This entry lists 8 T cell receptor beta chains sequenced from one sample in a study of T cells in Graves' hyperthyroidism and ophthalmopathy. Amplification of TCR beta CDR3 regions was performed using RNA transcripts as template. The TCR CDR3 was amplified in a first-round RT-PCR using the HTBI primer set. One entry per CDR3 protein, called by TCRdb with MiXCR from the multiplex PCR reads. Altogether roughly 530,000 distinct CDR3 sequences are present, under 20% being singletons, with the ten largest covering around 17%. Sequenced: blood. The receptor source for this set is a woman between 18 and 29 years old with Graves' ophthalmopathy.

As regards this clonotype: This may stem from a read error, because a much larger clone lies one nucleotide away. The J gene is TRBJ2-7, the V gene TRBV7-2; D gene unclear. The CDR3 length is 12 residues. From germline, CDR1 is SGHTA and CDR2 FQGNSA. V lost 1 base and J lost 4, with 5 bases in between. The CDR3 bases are TGTGCCAGCAGCTTAGAACAGTACGAGCAGTACTTC. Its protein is CASSLEQYEQYF.

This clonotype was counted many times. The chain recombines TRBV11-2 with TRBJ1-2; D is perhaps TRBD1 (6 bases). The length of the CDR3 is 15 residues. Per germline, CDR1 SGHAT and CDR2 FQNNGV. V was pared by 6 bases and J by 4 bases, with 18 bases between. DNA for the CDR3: TGTGCCAGCAGTCCCCAGGTGGGGGGCGGCTATGGCTACACCTTC. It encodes CASSPQVGGGYGYTF.

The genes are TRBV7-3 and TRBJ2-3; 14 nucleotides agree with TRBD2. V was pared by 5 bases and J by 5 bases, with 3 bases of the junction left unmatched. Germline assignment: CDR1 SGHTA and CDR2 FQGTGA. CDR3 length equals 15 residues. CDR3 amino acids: CASSATSGRVDTQYF. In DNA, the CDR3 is TGTGCCAGCAGCGCGACTAGCGGGAGGGTAGATACGCAGTATTTT.

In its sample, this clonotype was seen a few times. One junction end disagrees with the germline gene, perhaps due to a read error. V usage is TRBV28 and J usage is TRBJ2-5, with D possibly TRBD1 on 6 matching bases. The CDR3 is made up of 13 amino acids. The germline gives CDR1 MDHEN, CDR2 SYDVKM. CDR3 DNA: TGTGCCAGCAGTTTAGGACAGCAAGAGACCCGGTACTTC. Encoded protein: CASSLGQQETRYF.

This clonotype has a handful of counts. CDR3 residues: CASSLPGAGQRTQYF. The CDR3 DNA is TGTGCCAGCTCACTTCCGGGAGCCGGGCAAAGGACCCAGTACTTC. The chain recombines TRBV18 with TRBJ2-5; D might be TRBD2 (6 bases). The CDR3 has 15 residues. Trimming cost V 4 bases and J 7 bases, with 19 bases left between them. The germline V gene encodes CDR1 KGHSH and CDR2 LQKENI.

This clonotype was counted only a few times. In DNA form, the CDR3 reads TGTGCCTGGACCGATCAGGGGGGCAGTGACACCATATATTTT. It codes for CAWTDQGGSDTIYF. The J gene is TRBJ1-3, the V gene TRBV30, with TRBD1 matching 7 bases. Germline lookup yields CDR1 GTSNPN and CDR2 SVGIG (reference sequence). The J segment lost 8 bases and the V segment lost 4 bases, leaving 11 bases of the junction unmatched. The length of the CDR3 is 14 residues.

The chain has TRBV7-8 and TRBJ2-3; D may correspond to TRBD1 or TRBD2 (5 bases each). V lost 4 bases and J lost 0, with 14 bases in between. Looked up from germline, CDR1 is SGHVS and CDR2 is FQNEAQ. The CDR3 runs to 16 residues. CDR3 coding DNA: TGTGCCAGCAGCTGGGACGGGGTGGCTAGCACAGATACGCAGTATTTT. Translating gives CASSWDGVASTDTQYF.

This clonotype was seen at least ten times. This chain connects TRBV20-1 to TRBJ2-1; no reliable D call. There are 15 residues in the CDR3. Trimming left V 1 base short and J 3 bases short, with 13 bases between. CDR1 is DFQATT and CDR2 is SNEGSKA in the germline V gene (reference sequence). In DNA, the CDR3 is TGCAGTGCTAGAGTTGGTGGGCTCCTCTACAATGAGCAGTTCTTC. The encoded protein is CSARVGGLLYNEQFF.